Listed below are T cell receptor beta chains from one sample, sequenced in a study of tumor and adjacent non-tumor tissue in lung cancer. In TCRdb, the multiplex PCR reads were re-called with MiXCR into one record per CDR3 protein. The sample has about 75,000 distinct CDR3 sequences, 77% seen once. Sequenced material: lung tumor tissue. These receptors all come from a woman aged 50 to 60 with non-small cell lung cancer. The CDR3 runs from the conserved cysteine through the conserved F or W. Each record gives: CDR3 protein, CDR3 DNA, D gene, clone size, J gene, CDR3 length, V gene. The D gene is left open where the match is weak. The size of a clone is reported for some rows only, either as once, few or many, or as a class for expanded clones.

CARSFENIGELVF,TGTGCCCGCAGCTTCGAGAACATCGGGGAGCTGGTTTTT,-,-,TRBJ2-2,13,TRBV11-2
CTSSQEGGLVTGELFF,TGCACCAGCAGTCAAGAAGGAGGTCTAGTGACCGGGGAGCTGTTTTTT,-,-,TRBJ2-2,16,TRBV4-1
CASSSHGTTGREQFF,TGTGCCAGCAGCTCCCATGGGACCACCGGAAGGGAGCAGTTCTTC,-,medium-sized,TRBJ2-1,15,TRBV7-8
CASSMRTALTTHYF,TGTGCCAGCAGTATGAGGACAGCCTTGACTACGCACTATTTT,-,-,TRBJ2-3,14,TRBV28
CASSHIDRSSNQPQHF,TGCGCCAGCAGCCACATTGACAGGTCCTCCAATCAGCCCCAGCATTTT,-,-,TRBJ1-5,16,TRBV4-1
CVRSNRDLTGEPFF,TGTGTCAGAAGCAACCGGGACCTCACCGGGGAGCCGTTTTTT,-,-,TRBJ2-2,14,TRBV13
CASSVGGGYEQYF,TGTGCCAGCAGTGTCGGGGGGGGATACGAGCAGTATTTC,TRBD2,-,TRBJ2-7,13,TRBV6-1
CSSSLPGINEKLFF,TGTTCCAGCAGCTTACCAGGAATTAATGAAAAACTGTTTTTT,-,-,TRBJ1-4,14,TRBV11-2
CVSSLGGQINYGYTF,TGTGTCAGCAGTTTAGGAGGACAGATTAACTATGGTTACACCTTC,-,-,TRBJ1-2,15,TRBV28
CANSLRGAWSKNIQYF,TGTGCTAACAGTTTAAGGGGGGCTTGGTCCAAAAACATTCAGTACTTC,-,-,TRBJ2-4,16,TRBV12-3/TRBV12-4
CASILVGGRRTDTQYF,TGTGCCAGCATCTTAGTGGGCGGGAGGAGAACAGATACGCAGTATTTT,TRBD2,few,TRBJ2-3,16,TRBV11-2
CASSYSMAGGQPQHF,TGTGCCAGCAGTTACTCGATGGCGGGAGGGCAGCCCCAGCATTTT,-,-,TRBJ1-5,15,TRBV6-5
CAPRGSSYNEQFF,TGTGCCCCGCGTGGAAGCTCCTACAATGAGCAGTTCTTC,-,once,TRBJ2-1,13,TRBV10-3
CASSGQVAGNTEAFF,TGTGCCAGTAGTGGACAGGTGGCCGGAAACACTGAAGCTTTCTTT,TRBD1,-,TRBJ1-1,15,TRBV6-1
CASRSRGLFKQYF,TGTGCCAGCAGGTCCAGGGGGTTATTCAAGCAGTACTTC,TRBD1,-,TRBJ2-7,13,TRBV28
CASSLGLAGAGGTETQCF,TGTGCCAGCAGCTTAGGACTAGCGGGAGCAGGGGGCACAGAAACACAGTGTTTT,TRBD2,-,TRBJ2-3,18,TRBV11-3
CASSYSRHRTLEQFF,TGTGCCAGCAGTTACTCGCGCCATCGGACCCTTGAGCAGTTCTTC,-,-,TRBJ2-1,15,TRBV6-5
CVSSRDGGRSYTF,TGTGTCAGCAGCCGGGACGGAGGTAGGAGCTACACCTTC,-,-,TRBJ1-2,13,TRBV6-5
CARSLWYRGPGYTF,TGTGCCAGGAGTCTTTGGTACAGGGGGCCTGGCTACACCTTC,TRBD1,-,TRBJ1-2,14,TRBV28
CASSDLPRDSPYEQYF,TGTGCCAGTAGCGACCTCCCCCGGGACAGTCCCTACGAGCAGTACTTC,TRBD1,-,TRBJ2-7,16,TRBV19
CANNPTGFQETQYF,TGTGCAAACAACCCGACAGGGTTTCAAGAGACCCAGTACTTC,TRBD1,-,TRBJ2-5,14,TRBV6-5
CASSAGHEQYF,TGCGCCAGCAGCGCGGGCCATGAGCAGTACTTC,-,once,TRBJ2-7,11,TRBV5-1
CIVGNWQGFNEQYF,TGCATCGTTGGTAACTGGCAGGGGTTCAACGAGCAATACTTC,-,-,TRBJ2-7,14,TRBV29-1
CSVEGISGAYSNEQFF,TGCAGCGTTGAGGGGATTAGTGGAGCCTACTCCAATGAGCAGTTCTTC,-,-,TRBJ2-1,16,TRBV29-1
CASSLGTGRQGDRSYEQYF,TGTGCCAGCAGCTTAGGGACTGGCCGACAGGGCGATAGGTCGTACGAGCAGTACTTC,TRBD1,many,TRBJ2-7,19,TRBV7-9
CSAAGTENTEAFF,TGCAGTGCGGCCGGGACAGAGAACACTGAAGCTTTCTTT,TRBD1,few,TRBJ1-1,13,TRBV20-1
CRALFARGWFF,TGTAGAGCTCTATTTGCGCGGGGTTGGTTCTTC,-,-,TRBJ2-1,11,TRBV20-1
CASSLRGGSTDTQYF,TGTGCCAGCAGCCTTCGGGGGGGCTCCACAGATACGCAGTATTTT,TRBD2,many,TRBJ2-3,15,TRBV5-4
CASSLVVGGPPDTQYF,TGTGCCAGCAGCTTGGTAGTGGGAGGGCCGCCAGATACGCAGTATTTT,TRBD2,-,TRBJ2-3,16,TRBV11-2
CASNGDADTQYF,TGCGCCAGCAATGGTGACGCAGATACGCAGTATTTT,-,-,TRBJ2-3,12,TRBV10-1
CTSSLVSGGETQYF,TGTACCAGCAGCTTAGTGAGCGGGGGGGAGACCCAGTACTTC,TRBD2,-,TRBJ2-5,14,TRBV11-2
CSSSLGLAGVSDTQYF,TGCTCCAGCAGTCTAGGGCTAGCGGGAGTGTCAGATACGCAGTATTTT,TRBD2,-,TRBJ2-3,16,TRBV12-3/TRBV12-4
CSAPLTGRTGELFF,TGCAGTGCCCCGCTGACAGGGAGGACCGGGGAGCTGTTTTTT,-,-,TRBJ2-2,14,TRBV20-1
CASSLSKQDEQYF,TGTGCCAGCAGCTTATCGAAGCAGGACGAGCAGTACTTC,-,-,TRBJ2-7,13,TRBV7-8
CSVAAGTSGGNEQYF,TGCAGCGTTGCCGCCGGGACTAGCGGTGGGAATGAGCAGTACTTC,TRBD2,-,TRBJ2-7,15,TRBV29-1
CAGSPLRLSYSYEQYF,TGTGCCGGCAGTCCCCTTAGACTTAGCTACTCGTACGAGCAGTACTTC,-,few,TRBJ2-7,16,TRBV28
CASSDGSGRIEEQLF,TGTGCCAGCAGTGATGGTAGCGGGAGAATCGAAGAGCAGTTATTC,TRBD2,-,TRBJ2-1,15,TRBV6-1
CPSSLTDNSYKQYF,TGTCCCAGCAGCTTAACCGATAACTCCTACAAACAGTACTTC,-,-,TRBJ2-7,14,TRBV11-2
CASSRTWAASYEQYF,TGTGCCAGCAGCCGGACATGGGCGGCCTCGTACGAACAGTACTTC,-,-,TRBJ2-7,15,TRBV11-1
CASSVPGSSGAHVMTF,TGTGCCAGCAGTGTTCCAGGGAGCTCTGGGGCCCACGTCATGACTTTC,-,-,TRBJ2-6,16,TRBV6-6
CAGSEATDQPQHF,TGTGCCGGCAGTGAGGCAACTGATCAGCCCCAGCATTTT,-,-,TRBJ1-5,13,TRBV6-1
CASNLPGDLGSNEKLFF,TGCGCCAGCAACCTCCCTGGGGATCTCGGATCTAATGAGAAACTGTTTTTT,-,-,TRBJ1-4,17,TRBV4-1
CASSRPTTNYGYTF,TGCGCCAGCAGCCGACCGACAACTAACTATGGTTACACCTTC,-,-,TRBJ1-2,14,TRBV4-1
CVSSYRGRGTEAFF,TGCGTCAGCAGTTACCGGGGCAGAGGGACTGAAGCTTTCTTT,-,-,TRBJ1-1,14,TRBV10-2
CASSQDLSSNQPQYF,TGTGCCAGCAGCCAAGACCTTAGTAGCAATCAGCCCCAGTATTTT,-,-,TRBJ2-3,15,TRBV4-2
CASSQEGVSNQPMHF,TGCGCCAGCAGCCAAGAAGGGGTTAGCAATCAGCCCATGCATTTT,-,-,TRBJ1-5,15,TRBV4-1
CASSRTEAASYEQYF,TGTGCCAGTAGCCGTACAGAGGCGGCCTCCTACGAGCAGTACTTC,-,-,TRBJ2-7,15,TRBV11-1
CASTTGEEQFF,TGTGCCAGCACCACCGGGGAAGAGCAGTTCTTC,-,-,TRBJ2-1,11,TRBV28
CASRPPLAGGRNEQLF,TGTGCAAGCAGGCCCCCGTTAGCGGGAGGGAGAAATGAGCAGTTATTC,TRBD2,-,TRBJ2-1,16,TRBV11-2
CASGASYEQYF,TGTGCCAGCGGCGCGTCGTACGAGCAGTACTTC,-,-,TRBJ2-7,11,TRBV6-6
CASSQGSRYRNQSQHF,TGTGCCAGCAGCCAAGGATCGAGATATAGGAATCAGTCCCAGCATTTT,-,-,TRBJ1-5,16,TRBV4-2
CASGYTRDTGELSF,TGTGCCAGCGGTTATACTAGGGACACCGGGGAGCTGTCTTTT,-,-,TRBJ2-2,14,TRBV11-2
CASSLGPLAASYNEQFF,TGTGCCAGCAGCTTAGGCCCACTAGCGGCCTCCTACAATGAGCAGTTCTTC,TRBD2,many,TRBJ2-1,17,TRBV5-4
CASSLDSGYTGELFF,TGCGCCAGCAGCTTGGACTCAGGTTACACCGGGGAGCTGTTTTTT,-,few,TRBJ2-2,15,TRBV5-1
CASCRVFQETQYF,TGTGCCAGCTGTAGGGTGTTTCAAGAGACCCAGTACTTC,-,-,TRBJ2-5,13,TRBV2
CGSKTKGGDHPQHF,TGTGGCAGCAAAACAAAAGGCGGGGATCATCCCCAGCATTTT,-,-,TRBJ1-5,14,TRBV12-3/TRBV12-4
CASSPPTSESSHEKFF,TGTGCCAGCAGCCCCCCGACTAGCGAGAGCTCCCATGAGAAGTTCTTC,TRBD2,-,TRBJ2-1,16,TRBV6-5